This T cell receptor (beta chain) was identified in a study of graft-versus-host responses after intestinal transplantation. Findings of the study overall: GvH clones appeared in recipient marrow, some first in ileum or blood.

Here immunoSEQ multiplex PCR was the method, and the copy in TCRdb shows in-frame clones only, minus some. The sample has around 40,000 clones, 85% to 95% seen once. As concerns this clone: Its antigen is not known.

Germline V gene lookup returns CDR1 SGHVS and CDR2 FNYEAQ. The CDR3 has 14 residues. Trimming took off 4 bases at V and 8 bases at J, with 18 bases between the two ends. The source was unstimulated CD8+ T cells sorted from spleen or lymph node cells, collected before transplant. This sequence was found in a human donor who was the organ donor for an intestinal transplant. The chain uses TRBV7-6 and TRBJ2-7, with D possibly matching TRBD2 (7 bases). This chain's CDR3 is CASSSGSGGGQQYF. CDR3 in DNA: TGTGCCAGCAGCTCAGGGTCGGGGGGCGGACAGCAGTACTTC.